This record concerns one T cell receptor (beta chain) sequence. Library construction for TCR beta used iRepertoire HTBI primers and Arm-PCR of CDR3 regions. TCRdb re-called the multiplex PCR reads through MiXCR, storing one row per CDR3 protein. The table lists roughly 560,000 distinct CDR3 sequences, more than 10% of them singletons. The record originates from a study of regulatory T cells in long-lasting Graves disease. Time point: newly diagnosed GD, antithyroid drugs for less than 3 months. Scientists built the TCR library using RNA that was extracted from PBMCs. Trimming took off 0 bases at V and 1 base at J, with 11 bases between the two ends. The CDR3 is made up of 16 amino acids. The germline V gene encodes CDR1 SGHDT and CDR2 YYEEEE. These records were also assigned to another study, of T cells in Graves' hyperthyroidism and ophthalmopathy. That report notes: Diagnoses used clinical symptoms, serum thyroxine and TRAb, thyroid ultrasound and orbital computed tomography.

The TCR sequence derives from a woman between 25 and 40 years old with Graves disease. Sample: peripheral blood mononuclear cells (PBMCs), taken at new diagnosis, from a patient treated with antithyroid drugs. The rearrangement joins TRBV5-6 to TRBJ2-1; D is uncertain. CDR3 protein: CASSLDPGLSYNEQFF. CDR3 nucleotide sequence: TGTGCCAGCAGCTTGGACCCAGGTTTGTCCTACAATGAGCAGTTCTTC.